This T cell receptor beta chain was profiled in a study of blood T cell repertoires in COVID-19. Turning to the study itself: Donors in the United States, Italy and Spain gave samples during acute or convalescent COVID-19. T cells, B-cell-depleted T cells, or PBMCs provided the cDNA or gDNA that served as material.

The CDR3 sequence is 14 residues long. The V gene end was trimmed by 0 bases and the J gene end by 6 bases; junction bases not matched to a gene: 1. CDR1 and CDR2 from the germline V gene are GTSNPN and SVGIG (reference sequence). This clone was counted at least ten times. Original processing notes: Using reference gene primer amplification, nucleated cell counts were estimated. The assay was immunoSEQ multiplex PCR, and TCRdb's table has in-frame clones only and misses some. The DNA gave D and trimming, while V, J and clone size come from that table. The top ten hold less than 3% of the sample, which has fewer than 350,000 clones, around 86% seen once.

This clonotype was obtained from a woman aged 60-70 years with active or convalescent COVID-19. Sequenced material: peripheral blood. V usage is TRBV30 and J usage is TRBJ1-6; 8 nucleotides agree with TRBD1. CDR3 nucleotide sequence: TGTGCCTGGAGTGTAACAGGGGGTAATTCACCCCTCCACTTT. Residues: CAWSVTGGNSPLHF.